This T cell receptor beta chain was captured in a study of blood T cell repertoires in COVID-19. Study summary: Researchers got acute and convalescent COVID-19 samples from the United States, Italy and Spain.

Original processing methods: Researchers report that nucleated cell counts were estimated from reference gene primer amplification. Sequenced by immunoSEQ multiplex PCR; TCRdb stores in-frame clones only, minus some. Clone size and the V and J calls come from that table; the DNA yielded D and trimming. The sample contains approximately 240,000 clones, approximately 82% of which appear only once. Details on this clone: In the same sample, other DNA sequences code for this CDR3.

The sequence came from a woman of 80 years or more with active or convalescent COVID-19. Sample: peripheral blood.

The CDR3 sequence is CASSSGQVNYGYTF. The CDR3 DNA is TGCGCCAGCAGCTCGGGACAGGTTAACTATGGCTACACCTTC. V gene TRBV5-1 combines with J gene TRBJ1-2; 8 bases map to TRBD1. There are 14 residues in the CDR3. V trimming: 3 bases; J trimming: 1 base; junction bases outside the gene matches: 2. Germline lookup yields CDR1 SGHRS and CDR2 YFSETQ.